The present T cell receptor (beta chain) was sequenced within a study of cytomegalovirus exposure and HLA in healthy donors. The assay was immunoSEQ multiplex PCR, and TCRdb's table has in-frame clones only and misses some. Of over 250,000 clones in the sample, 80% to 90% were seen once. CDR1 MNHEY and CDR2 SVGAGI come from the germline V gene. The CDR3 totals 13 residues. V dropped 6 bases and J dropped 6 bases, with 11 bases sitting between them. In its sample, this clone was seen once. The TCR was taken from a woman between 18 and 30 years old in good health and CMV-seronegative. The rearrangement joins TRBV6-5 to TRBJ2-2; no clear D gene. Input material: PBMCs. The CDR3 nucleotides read TGTGCCAGCAGCCCTCAGCGATCCGGGGAGCTGTTTTTT. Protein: CASSPQRSGELFF.